This is a list of T cell receptor delta chains from one sample in a study of gamma-delta T cells after stem cell transplantation. TCRdb re-called the RT-PCR reads via CATT. Of over 1,500 delta-chain clones in the sample, 3.7% were seen once. Source material: gamma-delta T cells. All receptors come from a human donor. It is not recorded whose cells these are; they may come from a transplant donor. Both conserved end residues are part of each CDR3. A D gene is named only where the DNA matches it firmly. Only some rows state a clone size, as once, few, many or a class for expanded clones.

d_gene: TRDD3
v_gene: TRDV2
j_gene: TRDJ1
abundance: few
CDR3aa: CACDRVLGDTRGATDKLIF
CDR3nt: TGTGCCTGTGACCGAGTACTGGGGGATACGCGGGGGGCCACCGATAAACTCATCTTT

d_gene: TRDD3
v_gene: TRDV2
j_gene: TRDJ1
abundance: few
CDR3aa: CACDAISTGGYNTDKLIF
CDR3nt: TGTGCCTGTGACGCAATTTCTACTGGGGGATACAATACCGATAAACTCATCTTT

d_gene: TRDD3
v_gene: TRDV2
j_gene: TRDJ1
abundance: medium-sized
CDR3aa: CACDTVGDTRIYTDKLIF
CDR3nt: TGTGCCTGTGACACCGTTGGGGATACGCGGATTTACACCGATAAACTCATCTTT

d_gene: NA
v_gene: TRDV1
j_gene: TRDJ1
abundance: NA
CDR3aa: CALGVYMTRARPPDTDKLIF
CDR3nt: TGTGCTCTTGGGGTCTACATGACTCGGGCAAGACCCCCGGACACCGATAAACTCATCTTT

d_gene: TRDD3
v_gene: TRDV2
j_gene: TRDJ1
abundance: NA
CDR3aa: CACDTLTLGDTNKLIF
CDR3nt: TGCGCCTGTGACACGCTCACGCTGGGGGATACCAATAAACTCATCTTT

d_gene: TRDD3
v_gene: TRDV2
j_gene: TRDJ1
abundance: few
CDR3aa: CACDALGEYTDKLIF
CDR3nt: TGCGCCTGTGACGCACTGGGGGAGTACACCGATAAACTCATCTTT

d_gene: TRDD3
v_gene: TRDV2
j_gene: TRDJ3
abundance: NA
CDR3aa: CACDRISGGTSSWDTRQMFF
CDR3nt: TGTGCCTGTGACAGAATCTCTGGGGGGACAAGCTCCTGGGACACCCGACAGATGTTTTTC

d_gene: TRDD3
v_gene: TRDV2
j_gene: TRDJ1
abundance: few
CDR3aa: CACNAVGDTRHTDKLIF
CDR3nt: TGTGCCTGTAATGCGGTGGGGGATACGCGTCACACCGATAAACTCATCTTT

d_gene: TRDD3
v_gene: TRDV2
j_gene: TRDJ2
abundance: few
CDR3aa: CACDTVTGGYAAARSAQLFF
CDR3nt: TGTGCCTGTGACACCGTTACTGGGGGATACGCGGCCGCAAGGTCAGCACAACTCTTCTTT

d_gene: NA
v_gene: TRDV2
j_gene: TRDJ1
abundance: large
CDR3aa: CACDLVRGIGGPLPPDKLIF
CDR3nt: TGTGCCTGTGACCTGGTGAGGGGAATTGGGGGCCCATTACCCCCCGATAAACTCATCTTT

d_gene: TRDD3
v_gene: TRDV2
j_gene: TRDJ3
abundance: NA
CDR3aa: CACDILPLGDTRASWDTRQMFF
CDR3nt: TGTGCCTGTGACATACTTCCACTGGGGGATACGCGAGCCTCCTGGGACACCCGACAGATGTTTTTC

d_gene: TRDD3
v_gene: TRDV2
j_gene: TRDJ1
abundance: medium-sized
CDR3aa: CACDRLGTDKLIF
CDR3nt: TGTGCCTGTGACAGACTGGGGACCGATAAACTCATCTTT

d_gene: TRDD3
v_gene: TRDV2
j_gene: TRDJ1
abundance: NA
CDR3aa: CACDAVLGDTPGYTDKLIF
CDR3nt: TGTGCCTGTGACGCCGTACTGGGGGATACGCCCGGGTACACCGATAAACTCATCTTT

d_gene: TRDD3
v_gene: TRDV2
j_gene: TRDJ1
abundance: few
CDR3aa: CACDTVGGSPYTDELIF
CDR3nt: TGTGCCTGTGACACCGTTGGGGGATCCCCGTACACCGATGAACTCATCTTT

d_gene: NA
v_gene: TRDV2
j_gene: TRDJ1
abundance: large
CDR3aa: CACDTVGGNTDKLIF
CDR3nt: TGTGCCTGTGACACCGTAGGGGGAAACACCGATAAACTCATCTTT

d_gene: NA
v_gene: TRDV2
j_gene: TRDJ1
abundance: NA
CDR3aa: CACDTLHRTDKLIF
CDR3nt: TGTGCCTGTGACACCCTACATAGAACCGATAAACTCATCTTT

d_gene: TRDD3
v_gene: TRDV2
j_gene: TRDJ1
abundance: medium-sized
CDR3aa: CACDTLTGGYAADKLIF
CDR3nt: TGTGCCTGTGACACTCTTACTGGGGGATACGCGGCTGATAAACTCATCTTT

d_gene: NA
v_gene: TRDV2
j_gene: TRDJ1
abundance: NA
CDR3aa: CACDTVLPLRDGGTDKLIF
CDR3nt: TGTGCCTGTGACACCGTCCTACCCCTAAGGGATGGGGGGACCGATAAACTCATCTTT

d_gene: TRDD3
v_gene: TRDV2
j_gene: TRDJ1
abundance: NA
CDR3aa: CACDAVLGATHKLTDKLIF
CDR3nt: TGTGCCTGTGACGCAGTACTGGGGGCTACACATAAGCTCACCGATAAACTCATCTTT

d_gene: TRDD3
v_gene: TRDV2
j_gene: TRDJ1
abundance: medium-sized
CDR3aa: CACDTVGGKPYTDKLIF
CDR3nt: TGTGCCTGTGACACTGTTGGGGGAAAACCGTACACCGATAAACTCATCTTT

d_gene: NA
v_gene: TRDV2
j_gene: TRDJ1
abundance: NA
CDR3aa: CACDTLGFRSTDKLIF
CDR3nt: TGTGCCTGTGACACCTTGGGGTTCCGCAGCACCGATAAACTCATCTTT

d_gene: TRDD3
v_gene: TRDV2
j_gene: TRDJ3
abundance: medium-sized
CDR3aa: CACDTLSGGPGPSWDTRQMFF
CDR3nt: TGTGCCTGTGACACCCTTTCTGGGGGACCCGGACCCTCCTGGGACACCCGACAGATGTTTTTC

d_gene: TRDD3
v_gene: TRDV2
j_gene: TRDJ1
abundance: few
CDR3aa: CACDLLGATDKLIF
CDR3nt: TGTGCCTGTGATCTACTGGGGGCTACCGATAAACTCATCTTT

d_gene: NA
v_gene: TRDV2
j_gene: TRDJ1
abundance: medium-sized
CDR3aa: CACDEVLTDKLIF
CDR3nt: TGTGCCTGTGACGAGGTGCTCACCGATAAACTCATCTTT